These 19 T cell receptor beta chains originate from one sample sequenced in a study of tumor and adjacent non-tumor tissue in lung cancer. RNA was extracted from bulk tissue without any cell sorting. TCRbeta libraries were built with three rounds of nested PCR, modified from ARM-PCR. TCRdb independently ran MiXCR on the multiplex PCR reads; one entry per CDR3 protein. The data contain 60,000 to 95,000 distinct CDR3 sequences, over 75% of them singletons. The sample consisted of lung tumor tissue. These receptors were obtained from a woman aged 50 to 65 with non-small cell lung cancer.

Regarding this clonotype: The CDR3 does not end in the conserved phenylalanine or tryptophan, so this is likely a read error. The V and J genes are TRBV29-1 and TRBJ2-5; D possibly corresponds to TRBD1 (6 bases). The CDR3 loop spans 13 amino acids. Germline V gene sequence: CDR1 SQVTM, CDR2 ANQGSEA. CDR3 DNA sequence: TGCAGCGTCGCGCACAGGGAAAAAGAGATCCAGTACCTC. It yields the protein CSVAHREKEIQYL.

V usage is TRBV6-1 and J usage is TRBJ2-3; no definite D call. Germline loops: CDR1 MNHNS, CDR2 SASEGT. V was clipped by 4 bases and J by 6 bases, with 5 bases between them. This CDR3 has 11 residues. CDR3 region: CASSVSDTQYF. In DNA form, the CDR3 reads TGTGCCAGCAGTGTCAGTGATACGCAGTATTTT.

As concerns this clonotype: The junction does not match germline at one end; this may be a read error. V gene TRBV11-2 combines with J gene TRBJ1-1, with a weak D call TRBD1 (5 bases). Germline loops: CDR1 SGHAT, CDR2 FQNNGV. This CDR3 has 14 amino acids. CDR3 sequence reads: CGSSFLDRGTGAFF. DNA of the CDR3: TGCGGCAGCAGCTTCCTTGACAGAGGGACTGGAGCTTTCTTT.

This clonotype was recorded many times. DNA for the CDR3: TGTGCCAGCAGTGGGGGACAGGCGGACACCGGGGAGCTGTTTTTT. It encodes CASSGGQADTGELFF. This chain connects TRBV12-3 or TRBV12-4 to TRBJ2-2; 8 bases match TRBD1. The J segment lost 3 bases and the V segment lost 5 bases, leaving 5 bases of the junction unmatched. CDR3 length equals 15 residues.

The chain joins TRBV11-2 to TRBJ1-6; D remains unclear. The CDR3 length is 14 residues. The germline V gene has CDR1 SGHAT and CDR2 FQNNGV. CDR3 sequence: CANSIEGRRDTLHF. CDR3 bases: TGTGCTAACAGCATCGAGGGTAGGCGCGACACCCTCCACTTT.

To note about this clonotype: The CDR3 does not close with the conserved phenylalanine or tryptophan, likely indicating a read error. The chain is built from TRBV6-5 and TRBJ2-7; 14 bases match TRBD2. The CDR3 length is 16 residues. Germline CDR1 and CDR2: MNHEY and SVGAGI. V was clipped by 7 bases and J by 4 bases; unmatched bases: 9. CDR3 protein: CASTGTSGSRGYEQYL. CDR3 coding DNA: TGTGCCAGCACCGGGACTAGCGGGAGTAGGGGGTACGAGCAGTACTTA.

As for this clonotype: The CDR3 ends on some other residue instead of the conserved phenylalanine or tryptophan, so this is likely a read error. The chain carries TRBV11-2 and TRBJ1-5; D is ambiguous. Germline-derived CDR1 and CDR2 are SGHAT and FQNNGV. This CDR3 spans 13 amino acids. CDR3 residues: CAGSFGSNQPQHL. CDR3 nucleotide sequence: TGTGCTGGCAGCTTCGGGAGCAATCAGCCCCAGCATTTA.

Comment on this clonotype: At one end, the junction sequence differs from germline, possibly due to a read error. The CDR3 is CSGGSRPMKTEAFF. Written as DNA, the CDR3 is TGCAGCGGGGGGTCAAGGCCGATGAAGACTGAAGCTTTCTTT. The rearrangement uses TRBV29-1 and TRBJ1-1; D might be TRBD1 (5 bases). CDR1 and CDR2 (germline): SQVTM, ANQGSEA. The CDR3 loop spans 14 amino acids.

This clonotype was detected ten times or more. The V call is TRBV5-1, the J call TRBJ2-2, with unresolved D. The CDR3 sequence is 16 residues long. Between the trimmed V and J ends, which lost 2 bases and 7 bases, there was a span of 18 bases. Germline V gene data show CDR1 as SGHRS and CDR2 as YFSETQ. As DNA, the CDR3 is TGCGCCAGCAGCTTAACACCCATCTCGGTCGGCGGGGAGCTGTTTTTT. It yields the protein CASSLTPISVGGELFF.

This clonotype was seen only once. At one of its ends the junction is not consistent with the germline gene, which may arise from a read error. The chain joins TRBV5-1 to TRBJ1-1; D perhaps matches TRBD1 (6 bases). This CDR3 region has 13 residues. Germline assignment: CDR1 SGHRS and CDR2 YFSETQ. The CDR3, as DNA: TGCACCAGCAGCTTGGTGGGGGGCACAGAAGCTTTCTTT. Protein product: CTSSLVGGTEAFF.

Points on this clonotype: One end of the junction varies from germline; a read error may be responsible. This rearrangement joins TRBV11-1 to TRBJ2-7; perhaps TRBD2 as D (5 bases). The CDR3 runs to 16 residues. Germline V CDR1 and CDR2: SGHAT, FQDESV (reference sequence). CDR3 sequence (DNA): TGTGCAAGCAGCGACCCCGGGATTAATGAACTCGGGGAGCATTACTTC. Translating gives CASSDPGINELGEHYF.

As to this clonotype: One junction end does not reproduce the germline sequence, and a read error may be involved. CDR3 sequence reads: CPSSLGRRESADTQYF. In DNA form, the CDR3 reads TGTCCCAGCAGCTTAGGACGACGGGAGAGTGCAGATACACAGTATTTT. The chain carries TRBV11-3 and TRBJ2-3, with TRBD2 as a possible D gene (6 bases). Germline CDR1 reads SGHNT; CDR2 reads YENEEA. This CDR3 has 16 amino acids.

As concerns this clonotype: A much more abundant neighbour one base away suggests this may be a read error. The J gene is TRBJ2-7, the V gene TRBV5-1, with 8 positions matching TRBD2. Germline loops: CDR1 SGHRS, CDR2 YFSETQ. V lost 0 bases and J lost 4; bases outside the gene matches: 12. The CDR3 has 17 residues. In DNA form, the CDR3 reads TGCGCCAGCAGCTTGGAGTGCATAGCGGGAACCTCGTACGAGCAGTACTTC. Translated: CASSLECIAGTSYEQYF.

About this clonotype itself: This sequence may be a read error, since a much larger clone differs from it by one base. The chain is built from TRBV5-1 and TRBJ1-4; a possible D gene is TRBD1 (5 bases). Germline V gives CDR1 SGHRS, CDR2 YFSETQ. There are 15 residues in the CDR3. V gave up 4 bases and J gave up 8 bases, with 18 bases separating them. Here the CDR3 DNA reads TGCGCCAGCAGCCACCAAACATGGGGGAAGGAAAAACTGTTTTTT. As protein: CASSHQTWGKEKLFF.

This clonotype showed up just once. This may stem from a read error, because a much larger clone lies one nucleotide away. The CDR3 end shows no conserved phenylalanine or tryptophan, and so a read error is likely. V is TRBV7-9 and J is TRBJ2-5; D unresolved. Germline V lookup: CDR1 SEHNR, CDR2 FQNEAQ (reference sequence). V lost 5 bases and J 5 bases, leaving 3 bases between the germline ends. CDR3 size: 10 residues. CDR3 sequence reads: CASSHETQYL. The CDR3 bases are TGTGCCAGCAGCCACGAGACCCAGTACTTA.

This clonotype was seen ten or more times. A read error may explain this, as a much larger clone is one base away. The chain is built from TRBV20-1 and TRBJ2-2; 12 bases fit TRBD2. The germline V gene encodes CDR1 DFQATT and CDR2 SNEGSKA (reference sequence). The CDR3 is 14 residues long. CDR3 amino acids: CSVRLAGDTGELFF. DNA for the CDR3: TGCAGTGTTAGACTAGCGGGAGACACCGGGGAGCTGTTTTTT.

Points on this clonotype: One end of the junction fails to match germline, which may point to a read error. The J gene is TRBJ2-6, the V gene TRBV5-1, with D possibly matching TRBD1 (5 bases). This CDR3 contains 16 residues. Germline assignment: CDR1 SGHRS and CDR2 YFSETQ. CDR3 nucleotides: TGCGCCAGCAGCTTGTGGTCCCACTATGGGGCCAATGTCCTGACTTTC. Translating it yields CASSLWSHYGANVLTF.

CDR3 region: CASSLGLAGVDEQFF. The DNA of the CDR3 is TGTGCCAGCAGTTTAGGGCTAGCGGGAGTCGACGAGCAGTTCTTC. The genes are TRBV28 and TRBJ2-1; TRBD2 matches at 10 bases. The CDR3 runs 15 residues. Germline CDR1 and CDR2: MDHEN and SYDVKM. The trim removed 2 bases at V and 10 bases at J, leaving 8 bases unmatched.

With regard to this clonotype: One junction end does not reproduce the germline sequence, and a read error may be involved. This sequence joins TRBV11-2 and TRBJ2-7; maybe TRBD1 (6 bases). The CDR3 runs 15 residues. Germline V gives CDR1 SGHAT, CDR2 FQNNGV. The CDR3 DNA is TGTGCAAGCAGCTTGGCCGGGACATGTGGGAAAGAGCAGTACTTC. Translation gives CASSLAGTCGKEQYF.